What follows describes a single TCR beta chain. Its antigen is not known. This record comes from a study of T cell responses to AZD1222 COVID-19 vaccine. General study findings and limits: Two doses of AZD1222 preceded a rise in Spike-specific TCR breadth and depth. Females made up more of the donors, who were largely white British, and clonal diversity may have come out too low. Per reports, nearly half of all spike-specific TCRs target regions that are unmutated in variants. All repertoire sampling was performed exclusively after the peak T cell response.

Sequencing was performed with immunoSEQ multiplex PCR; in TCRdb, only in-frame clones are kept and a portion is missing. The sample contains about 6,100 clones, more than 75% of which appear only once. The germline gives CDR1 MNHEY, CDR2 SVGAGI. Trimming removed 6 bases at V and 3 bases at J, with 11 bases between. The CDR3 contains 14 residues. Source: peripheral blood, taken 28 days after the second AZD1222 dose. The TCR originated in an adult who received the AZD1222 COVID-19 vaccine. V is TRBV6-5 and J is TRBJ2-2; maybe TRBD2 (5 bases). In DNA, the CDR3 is TGTGCCAGCAGGGCCGCCGGGGACACCGGGGAGCTGTTTTTT. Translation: CASRAAGDTGELFF.